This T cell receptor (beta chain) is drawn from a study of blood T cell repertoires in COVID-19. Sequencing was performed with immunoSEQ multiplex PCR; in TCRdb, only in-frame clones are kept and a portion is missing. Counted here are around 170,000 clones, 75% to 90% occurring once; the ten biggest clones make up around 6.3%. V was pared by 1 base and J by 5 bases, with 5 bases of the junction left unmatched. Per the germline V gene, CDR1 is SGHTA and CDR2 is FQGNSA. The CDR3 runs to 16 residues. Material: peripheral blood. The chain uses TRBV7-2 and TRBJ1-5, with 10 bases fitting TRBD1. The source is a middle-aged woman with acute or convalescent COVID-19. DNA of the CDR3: TGTGCCAGCAGCTTAGAGGCGACAGGGGGCTATCAGCCCCAGCATTTT. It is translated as CASSLEATGGYQPQHF.